This T cell receptor beta chain was sequenced for a study of tumor and adjacent non-tumor tissue in lung cancer. Study-wide findings and caveats: TCR diversity was significantly greater in tumor than normal lung tissue.

RNA was extracted from bulk tissue without any cell sorting. More than 3 cm separated this lung sample from the edge of the tumor. The table lists this clonotype with many counts. What it binds is unknown. Three rounds of nested PCR, following a modified ARM-PCR protocol, produced the TCRbeta library. Using its own MiXCR run on the multiplex PCR reads, TCRdb lists one record per CDR3 protein. The sample consists of almost 75,000 distinct CDR3 sequences, around two thirds of them appearing once. CDR3 size: 16 residues. V trimming: 2 bases; J trimming: 1 base; junction bases outside the gene matches: 5. Germline CDR1 is SGHAT and CDR2 is FQNNGV.

The specimen was distant non-tumor lung tissue. This sequence originates from a woman between 45 and 65 years old with non-small cell lung cancer. The chain employs TRBV11-2 and TRBJ2-3; 8 nucleotides match TRBD2. The CDR3 sequence: CASSLSELAGTDTQYF. The CDR3 nucleotides read TGTGCCAGCAGCTTATCGGAACTAGCGGGCACAGATACGCAGTATTTT.